Below are 3 T cell receptor beta chains sequenced from a single sample in a study of PD-1 blockade in classical Hodgkin lymphoma. Sequencing was performed with immunoSEQ multiplex PCR; in TCRdb, only in-frame clones are kept and a portion is missing. The sample has some 4,500 clones, about 80% seen once. Relapse was seen in all patients after autologous stem cell transplantation, and brentuximab vedotin exposure was variable. PBMCs were thawed, and CD8+ T cells were then isolated from them by magnetic negative selection. Sequenced material: CD8+ T cells from blood, taken at baseline. Source of these receptors: a human donor with classical Hodgkin lymphoma.

This chain joins TRBV5-1 and TRBJ1-2, with TRBD1 matching 9 bases. The CDR3 consists of 16 residues. Germline CDR1 is SGHRS and CDR2 is YFSETQ. J was trimmed by 0 bases and V by 1 base; bases with no gene match: 4. The CDR3 nucleotides read TGCGCCAGCAGCTTGTCTAGACAGGGGGCTAACTATGGCTACACCTTC. This translates into CASSLSRQGANYGYTF.

This clone was counted a single time. The rearrangement uses TRBV19 and TRBJ2-7; D possibly matches TRBD1 or TRBD2 (5 bases each). Trimming pared 2 bases from V and 1 base from J, leaving 21 bases between. From germline, CDR1 is LNHDA and CDR2 SQIVND (reference sequence). The CDR3 extends over 18 amino acids. The CDR3 DNA reads as TGTGCCAGTAGTATAAGAGGGTCGGCGGACACTATATCCTACGAGCAGTACTTC. Protein product: CASSIRGSADTISYEQYF.

This chain joins TRBV29-1 and TRBJ1-1; 7 nucleotides agree with TRBD1. Germline values: CDR1 SQVTM, CDR2 ANQGSEA. Trimming cost V 6 bases and J 5 bases; bases outside gene matches: 12. The CDR3 is 14 amino acids. The CDR3 loop reads CSVPETGMRTEAFF. In DNA form, the CDR3 reads TGCAGCGTACCCGAGACAGGGATGAGGACTGAAGCTTTCTTT.